This T cell receptor (beta chain) is drawn from a study of T cells in Graves' hyperthyroidism and ophthalmopathy. Researchers amplified the TCR beta CDR3 regions from RNA transcripts. TCR CDR3 regions were first amplified by RT-PCR with HTBI primers. TCRdb processed the multiplex PCR reads anew with MiXCR; each CDR3 protein has one entry. The table has roughly 600,000 distinct CDR3 sequences, approximately 14% seen once. Trimming shortened V by 3 bases and J by 5 bases, and 15 bases separated the two germline ends. Germline-derived CDR1 and CDR2 are SGHTA and FQGNSA. CDR3 length: 15 residues. This clonotype was picked up one time.

The sample consisted of blood. The TCR sequence derives from a woman aged 45 to 65 with Graves' ophthalmopathy. The chain has TRBV7-2 and TRBJ2-3; D call uncertain. The CDR3 reads CASSLENLLRDTQYF. The CDR3 coding sequence is TGTGCCAGCAGCTTGGAGAACTTGTTGAGAGATACGCAGTATTTT.